Presented here are 17 T cell receptor beta chains from one specimen sequenced in a study of shared clonotypes between healthy human individuals (dated by TCRdb to 2020 to 2021). Receptors were amplified or captured by the immunoSEQ multiplex PCR assay. TCRdb took over this immuneACCESS table, retaining in-frame rearrangements with V and J assigned. Such tables are incomplete; in checked studies, under half of the missing clones stem from an unresolved V gene, and the remainder is unexplained. Counted in this sample were some 490,000 clones; 70% to 80% of them appeared once. Clones ranked in the top ten supply 9.5% to 15% of the sample. The sequencing sample was made of PBMCs. These receptors all stem from a woman aged 40 to 50 in good health. Some clones in this sample may be carry-over from other donors' samples.

This chain joins TRBV9 and TRBJ2-3; either TRBD1 or TRBD2 may fit D (5 bases each). This CDR3 contains 13 residues. Trimming shortened V by 3 bases and J by 4 bases, and 9 bases separated the two germline ends. CDR1 is SGDLS and CDR2 is YYNGEE in the germline V gene. CDR3 loop: CASSAGTADTQYF. The CDR3 nucleotides read TGTGCCAGCAGCGCCGGGACCGCAGATACGCAGTATTTT.

The chain links TRBV15 to TRBJ2-1; 15 bases agree with TRBD2. V was clipped by 4 bases and J by 10 bases; unmatched bases: 8. The germline CDR1 and CDR2 sequences are LNHNV and YYDKDF (reference sequence). The CDR3 runs to 16 residues. CDR3 sequence (DNA): TGTGCCACCAGCATCGGACTAGCGGGAGGGTTTGGAGAGCAGTTCTTC. This translates into CATSIGLAGGFGEQFF.

The rearrangement links TRBV30 to TRBJ2-2; D is unresolved. The CDR3 length is 12 residues. In germline, CDR1 is GTSNPN, CDR2 SVGIG (reference sequence). Trimming removed 1 base at V and 8 bases at J, with 8 bases between. CDR3 sequence: CAWSGSAGELFF. The CDR3 nucleotides are TGTGCCTGGAGTGGTAGTGCGGGGGAGCTGTTTTTT.

This chain uses TRBV10-3 with TRBJ2-1; 12 bases agree with TRBD1. In germline, CDR1 is ENHRY, CDR2 SYGVKD. There are 14 residues in the CDR3. The trim removed 7 bases at V and 9 bases at J, leaving 7 bases unmatched. The CDR3, as DNA: TGTGCCATCAAGGGACAGGGGGCGCCTGGTGAGCAGTTCTTC. Its translation is CAIKGQGAPGEQFF.

The gene calls are TRBV6-5 and TRBJ2-2; D is unclear. CDR3 length: 12 residues. The germline gives CDR1 MNHEY, CDR2 SVGAGI. Deletions cut 0 bases from V and 7 bases from J, with 3 bases between. CDR3 region: CASSYSNGELFF. The CDR3 nucleotides read TGTGCCAGCAGTTACTCGAACGGGGAGCTGTTTTTT.

The rearrangement links TRBV28 to TRBJ1-1, with TRBD1 as a possible D gene (5 bases). This CDR3 has 16 amino acids. Trimming pared 3 bases from V and 0 bases from J, leaving 14 bases between. Germline CDR1 reads MDHEN; CDR2 reads SYDVKM. CDR3 protein: CASSFFTGDMNTEAFF. The CDR3 nucleotides are TGTGCCAGCAGTTTTTTTACAGGCGACATGAACACTGAAGCTTTCTTT.

The V gene is TRBV5-5, the J gene TRBJ2-1; no reliable D call. The CDR3 sequence is 15 residues long. Germline loops: CDR1 SGHKS, CDR2 YYEKEE (reference sequence). V lost 6 bases to trimming and J lost 7 bases, with 20 bases between them. CDR3: CASTRGVGLGNEQFF. The DNA of the CDR3 is TGTGCCAGCACCAGAGGAGTGGGTCTGGGTAATGAGCAGTTCTTC.

V and J are TRBV4-2 and TRBJ2-3, with 7 bases fitting TRBD1. The V segment lost 3 bases and the J segment 5 bases; nucleotides outside the gene matches: 2. The CDR3 is 13 amino acids. Germline CDR1 is LGHNA and CDR2 is YNFKEQ. The CDR3, as DNA: TGTGCCAGCAGCCAGACAGGGAAAGATACGCAGTATTTT. Translated, it gives CASSQTGKDTQYF.

The chain uses TRBV28 and TRBJ2-1; D may match TRBD1 or TRBD2 (6 bases each). The CDR3 has 15 amino acids. Trimming cost V 3 bases and J 6 bases, with 15 bases left between them. In germline, CDR1 is MDHEN, CDR2 SYDVKM. The CDR3 DNA sequence: TGTGCCAGCAGTTTGTACGGAGAGGGGGGCAATGAGCAGTTCTTC. Amino acid sequence: CASSLYGEGGNEQFF.

As regards this clone: A far larger clone is a single base away, which makes a read error likely. This specimen includes other DNA sequences encoding the same CDR3. The chain has TRBV5-1 and TRBJ2-2; 10 bases match TRBD2. The V gene's germline CDR1 is SGHRS and CDR2 YFSETQ. The CDR3 has 17 residues. The CDR3 DNA follows: TGCGCCAGCAGCGCAGAACTAGCGGGACAAAACACCGGGGAGCTGTTCTTT. Amino acids: CASSAELAGQNTGELFF.

The genes are TRBV7-2 and TRBJ1-5, with TRBD1 identical over 8 bases. This CDR3 spans 14 amino acids. Germline V lookup: CDR1 SGHTA, CDR2 FQGNSA. V lost 4 bases, J lost 3 bases, and 2 bases stayed unmatched. CDR3: CASSSTGANQPQHF. DNA for the CDR3: TGTGCCAGCAGCTCGACAGGGGCCAATCAGCCCCAGCATTTT.

The chain employs TRBV30 and TRBJ2-3; possibly TRBD1 for D (5 bases). Deletions cut 2 bases from V and 2 bases from J, with 8 bases between. The CDR3 spans 13 residues. The V gene's germline CDR1 is GTSNPN and CDR2 SVGIG (reference sequence). CDR3 nucleotide sequence: TGTGCCTGGAGTTTGACAGACACAGATACGCAGTATTTT. Its protein product is CAWSLTDTDTQYF.

Points on this clone: Different DNA sequences within this sample yield the same CDR3. The V call is TRBV7-2, the J call TRBJ2-7; TRBD1 is a possible D gene (5 bases). Germline loops: CDR1 SGHTA, CDR2 FQGNSA. The length of the CDR3 is 12 residues. V lost 3 bases and J lost 6, with 9 bases in between. CDR3 sequence reads: CASSFRGSEQYF. CDR3 sequence (DNA): TGTGCCAGCAGCTTTAGGGGTTCCGAGCAGTACTTC.

The chain uses TRBV1 and TRBJ2-3; the DNA was not compared with TRBD2, the D call given in the table. TRBV1 is listed as a pseudogene. The CDR3 has 18 amino acids. The DNA of the CDR3 is TGCACCAGCAGCCTACAGCGGGAGGGAACGAAATCGACAGATACGCAGTATTTT. It is translated as CTSSLQREGTKSTDTQYF.

The rearrangement links TRBV6-6 to TRBJ2-1; D not certain. CDR1 and CDR2 from the germline V gene are MNHNY and SVGAGI (reference sequence). Trimming cost V 2 bases and J 15 bases, with 17 bases left between them. This CDR3 has 13 amino acids. The CDR3 DNA sequence: TGTGCCAGCAGTTACGGGCCGCGTCAGATCCTGTTCTTC. Encoded protein: CASSYGPRQILFF.

The V gene is TRBV28, the J gene TRBJ1-5; D not certain. V lost 3 bases to trimming and J lost 0 bases, with 9 bases between them. Germline V gene data show CDR1 as MDHEN and CDR2 as SYDVKM. The CDR3 length is 15 residues. CDR3 sequence: CASSLGGNSNQPQHF. The CDR3 nucleotides are TGTGCCAGCAGTTTGGGAGGAAATAGCAATCAGCCCCAGCATTTT.

A remark on this clone: This sequence is one base from a far larger clone and is likely a read error. CDR3 residues: CASSEFDFSGANVLTF. The DNA for the CDR3 is TGTGCCAGCAGTGAATTTGACTTCTCTGGGGCCAACGTCCTGACTTTC. The rearrangement links TRBV6-1 to TRBJ2-6; D uncertain. Trimming left V 2 bases short and J 0 bases short, with 8 bases between. Germline values: CDR1 MNHNS, CDR2 SASEGT. This CDR3 spans 16 amino acids.